A selection of T cell receptor beta chains follows, all from one sample in a study of blood T cell repertoires in COVID-19. Produced via immunoSEQ multiplex PCR; TCRdb's table is partial and in-frame only. The sample lists around 430,000 clones, about nine tenths occurring once. Sequences were obtained from peripheral blood. These receptors came from a woman between 50 and 59 years old with COVID-19, enrolled during active disease. Both conserved end residues are part of each CDR3. D genes are given only for firm matches.

D,V,CDR3
TRBD2,TRBV6-1,CASSEAGGEAQYF
TRBD1,TRBV6-1,CASSEADRGQTEAFF
-,TRBV9,CASSVGSDSSTDTQYF
-,TRBV27,CASSFGGSGANVLTF
TRBD1,TRBV5-1,CASSSGQQNIQYF
TRBD1,TRBV27,CASSSGTGGNSPLHF
TRBD1,TRBV5-1,CASSRLMDREYEQYF
TRBD1,TRBV5-1,CASSSGQGNYGYTF
TRBD2,TRBV6-6,CASSYPSGGALNEQFF
-,TRBV27,CASSRGRTYEQYF
TRBD1,TRBV6-4,CASSDSPGGWNYGYTF
-,TRBV28,CASTPSGGGGYTF
TRBD1,TRBV30,CAWSETGGSNSPLHF
TRBD1,TRBV7-7,CASSLGRGPQETQYF
-,TRBV27,CASSRSPREGTEAFF
-,TRBV19,CASSLSRQDEAFF